These 21 T cell receptor beta chains were sequenced from one sample in a study of blood T cells in healthy people across ages. With a J-beta primer mix and a sample-barcoded 5' primer, a second PCR ran roughly 7 to 11 cycles. TCRdb ran MiXCR on the 5' RACE reads and lists one entry per CDR3 protein. Of around 900,000 distinct CDR3 sequences listed, roughly 50% are singletons. Sample: blood. Receptor source: a woman aged 55-75 years in good health.

This clonotype came up a few times. This chain links TRBV10-1 with TRBJ2-5; D is unclear. The CDR3 has 14 residues. CDR1 and CDR2 (germline): WNHNN, SYGVQD (reference sequence). The V end lost 9 bases, the J end lost 4 bases, and 18 bases lay between the germline ends. The CDR3 reads CASSRAIDLETQYF. The CDR3 DNA reads TGCGCCAGTAGCCGGGCCATCGACCTAGAGACCCAGTACTTC.

The V gene is TRBV5-1, the J gene TRBJ2-7; TRBD2 agrees at 9 bases. V gave up 3 bases and J gave up 1 base; unmatched junction bases: 5. The CDR3 consists of 15 residues. Germline V gene data show CDR1 as SGHRS and CDR2 as YFSETQ. The CDR3 nucleotides read TGCGCCAGCAGCTCGCTAGCGGGAAGATCCTACGAGCAGTACTTC. Protein: CASSSLAGRSYEQYF.

The gene calls are TRBV6-2 or TRBV6-3 and TRBJ2-1; 11 bases line up with TRBD2. J was trimmed by 5 bases and V by 7 bases; bases with no gene match: 1. This CDR3 has 13 amino acids. Germline loops: CDR1 MNHEY, CDR2 SVGEGT. CDR3: CASKLAGDNEQFF. CDR3 in DNA: TGTGCCAGCAAACTAGCGGGAGACAATGAGCAGTTCTTC.

The chain recombines TRBV9 with TRBJ2-1; D not resolved. V was shortened by 0 bases and J by 8 bases, with 9 bases between the two germline ends. This CDR3 has 13 residues. CDR1 and CDR2 (germline): SGDLS, YYNGEE. CDR3 DNA: TGTGCCAGCAGCGTAGAGACCTCTGATGAGCAGTTCTTC. It translates to CASSVETSDEQFF.

This clonotype was seen at least ten times. This chain joins TRBV20-1 and TRBJ2-3; a weak D match, TRBD2 (5 bases). Germline loops: CDR1 DFQATT, CDR2 SNEGSKA (reference sequence). The CDR3 totals 12 residues. The DNA for the CDR3 is TGCAGCCTAGCCGGGCCGATTGATACGCAGTATTTT. It is translated as CSLAGPIDTQYF.

The CDR3 region is CASSSRDRATYEQYF. In nucleotides, the CDR3 is TGTGCCAGCAGCTCCCGGGACAGGGCCACCTACGAGCAGTACTTC. V and J are TRBV11-1 and TRBJ2-7; 9 nucleotides match TRBD1. The V and J ends lost 4 bases and 2 bases, in that order; junction bases with no gene match: 6. Germline V gene lookup returns CDR1 SGHAT and CDR2 FQDESV (reference sequence). The CDR3 is 15 residues long.

V gene TRBV12-3 or TRBV12-4 combines with J gene TRBJ1-5; D may be TRBD1 (5 bases). The CDR3 length is 16 residues. Trimming left V 5 bases short and J 2 bases short, with 16 bases between. CDR3 sequence reads: CASSIHWGEGNQPQHF. The DNA of the CDR3 is TGTGCCAGCAGTATCCACTGGGGGGAAGGCAATCAGCCCCAGCATTTT.

This clonotype was detected only a few times. V usage is TRBV9 and J usage is TRBJ2-3, with TRBD2 identical over 13 bases. CDR3 length: 16 amino acids. V was pared by 4 bases and J by 4 bases, with 6 bases of the junction left unmatched. Germline values: CDR1 SGDLS, CDR2 YYNGEE. This CDR3 is CASSSTSGRAPDTQYF. CDR3 bases: TGTGCCAGCAGCTCAACTAGCGGGAGGGCCCCAGATACGCAGTATTTT.

This clonotype has only a few counts. This chain connects TRBV3-1 to TRBJ2-7; D unclear. With 5 bases removed from V and 6 bases from J, the gap between germline ends came to 11 bases. This CDR3 contains 12 residues. Germline V gene sequence: CDR1 LGHDT, CDR2 YNNKEL (reference sequence). The DNA of the CDR3 is TGTGCCAGCAGCTTCGTCTTGGGCGAGCAGTACTTC. It encodes CASSFVLGEQYF.

The chain couples TRBV6-2 or TRBV6-3 to TRBJ2-5; tentative D call: TRBD2 (7 bases). The CDR3 loop spans 16 amino acids. Germline V gives CDR1 MNHEY, CDR2 SVGEGT. V lost 7 bases and J lost 3, with 21 bases in between. The CDR3 DNA is TGTGCCAGCACCGAATTGGGCGGGGGCGTTAAAGAGACCCAGTACTTC. It codes for CASTELGGGVKETQYF.

The rearrangement joins TRBV24-1 to TRBJ2-2, with a possible D match to TRBD1 (5 bases). The CDR3 contains 16 residues. V shed 3 bases and J shed 0 bases, with 10 bases lying between them. The germline gives CDR1 KGHDR, CDR2 SFDVKD. The CDR3 nucleotides read TGTGCCACCAGTGATAGTGGGGCATCGAACACCGGGGAGCTGTTTTTT. It is translated as CATSDSGASNTGELFF.

This clonotype was picked up a small number of times. J is TRBJ2-7 and V is TRBV9; 10 nucleotides align to TRBD1. V lost 4 bases and J lost 7; bases outside the gene matches: 8. Germline V gene sequence: CDR1 SGDLS, CDR2 YYNGEE. The CDR3 is made up of 14 amino acids. The CDR3 nucleotides read TGTGCCAGCAGCCCCCGACAGGGGGCGAGAGAGCAGTACTTC. Its translation: CASSPRQGAREQYF.

V usage is TRBV7-2 and J usage is TRBJ2-7; D not certain. The DNA end lines up better with TRBJ2-5; the J call may be wrong. CDR1 is SGHTA and CDR2 is FQGNSA in the germline V gene. This CDR3 has 14 residues. The CDR3 nucleotides read TGTGCCAGCAGCTTAAGGGCCAGAGAAGAGACCCAGTACTTC. The encoded protein is CASSLRAREETQYF.

This clonotype was found a few times. The chain employs TRBV7-9 and TRBJ2-7; maybe TRBD1 (6 bases). V lost 5 bases and J lost 1, with 15 bases in between. Germline V gene data show CDR1 as SEHNR and CDR2 as FQNEAQ (reference sequence). The CDR3 covers 15 residues. This CDR3 is CASSRAGVSSYEQYF. In nucleotides, the CDR3 is TGTGCCAGCAGCCGAGCAGGGGTTTCATCCTACGAGCAGTACTTC.

Details on this clonotype: A read error is possible here, since a much larger clone lies one base away. The chain uses TRBV4-1 and TRBJ2-5; unclear D gene. V was shortened by 4 bases and J by 11 bases, with 23 bases between the two germline ends. There are 15 residues in the CDR3. The V gene's germline CDR1 is MGHRA and CDR2 YSYEKL. CDR3 protein: CASSLSGSSPNEQYF. The CDR3 bases are TGCGCCAGCAGCCTAAGTGGCTCCAGCCCCAATGAGCAGTACTTC.

This clonotype came up a few times. This sequence joins TRBV4-3 and TRBJ2-3; 8 nucleotides align to TRBD2. Trimming cost V 0 bases and J 5 bases; bases outside gene matches: 10. The CDR3 is made up of 17 amino acids. CDR1 is LGHNA and CDR2 is YSLEER in the germline V gene. CDR3 residues: CASSQDDTSGAGDTQYF. The CDR3 nucleotides are TGCGCCAGCAGCCAAGACGACACTAGCGGTGCGGGAGATACGCAGTATTTT.

This clonotype has just one count. The genes are TRBV6-1 and TRBJ2-2, with 10 bases matching TRBD2. Trimming at V came to 7 bases and at J to 2 bases, leaving 4 bases not matched to a gene. Germline-derived CDR1 and CDR2 are MNHNS and SASEGT. The CDR3 is 15 amino acids. CDR3 protein: CASKRTSGNTGELFF. The CDR3 DNA sequence: TGTGCCAGCAAACGGACTAGCGGAAACACCGGGGAGCTGTTTTTT.

This clonotype appeared many times. The rearrangement links TRBV3-1 to TRBJ2-5; D is unclear. V lost 8 bases and J lost 2, with 9 bases in between. CDR3 length equals 12 residues. CDR1 and CDR2 (germline): LGHDT, YNNKEL (reference sequence). The CDR3 loop reads CASSSLQETQYF. The CDR3 DNA is TGTGCCAGCTCATCCTTACAAGAGACCCAGTACTTC.

The chain uses TRBV6-1 and TRBJ2-3, with 7 bases matching TRBD2. Germline lookup yields CDR1 MNHNS and CDR2 SASEGT. V gave up 1 base and J gave up 5 bases; unmatched junction bases: 12. CDR3 size: 17 residues. CDR3 region: CASSEVPPGRGQDTQYF. CDR3 nucleotides: TGTGCCAGCAGTGAAGTCCCCCCGGGGAGGGGTCAAGATACGCAGTATTTT.

This clonotype was seen a handful of times. The rearrangement joins TRBV20-1 to TRBJ1-2, with 10 bases identical to TRBD1. The junction had 6 bases not matched to a gene; V was cut back by 3 bases and J by 8 bases. The length of the CDR3 is 13 residues. The germline V gene encodes CDR1 DFQATT and CDR2 SNEGSKA (reference sequence). The CDR3 region is CSARRQGAGGYTF. CDR3 sequence (DNA): TGCAGTGCTAGGAGACAGGGGGCGGGAGGCTACACCTTC.

Notes on this clonotype: In this CDR3 the conserved last residue, phenylalanine or tryptophan, is missing, so a read error is likely. The chain links TRBV4-1 to TRBJ1-4; the D is unclear. CDR1 and CDR2 from the germline V gene are MGHRA and YSYEKL. This CDR3 spans 13 amino acids. Trimming took off 3 bases at V and 5 bases at J, with 7 bases between the two ends. DNA for the CDR3: TGCGCCAGCAGCCAGAGGGAGAATGAAAAACTGTTTTCT. Amino acids: CASSQRENEKLFS.